This T cell receptor beta chain was observed in a study of T cells in Graves' hyperthyroidism and ophthalmopathy. Amplification targeted TCR beta CDR3 regions from RNA transcripts. With the HTBI primer set, the TCR CDR3 went through a first round of RT-PCR. TCRdb re-analysed the multiplex PCR reads in MiXCR, keeping a single row per CDR3 protein. This sample yields around 440,000 distinct CDR3 sequences, of which 15% to 19% are seen a single time; around 7.3% belongs to the top ten. The CDR3 length is 16 residues. Per the germline V gene, CDR1 is MNHNS and CDR2 is SASEGT. The V end was cut by 6 bases, the J end by 5 bases, with 20 bases between.

Sequences were obtained from blood. V and J are TRBV6-1 and TRBJ2-1, with D tentatively TRBD2 (6 bases). The TCR comes from a woman aged 18-30 years with Graves' hyperthyroidism. CDR3: CASSKLPGAANNEQFF. Here the CDR3 DNA reads TGTGCCAGCAGCAAACTGCCGGGAGCAGCGAACAATGAGCAGTTCTTC.